A selection of T cell receptor beta chains follows, all from one sample in a study of blood T cell repertoires in COVID-19. Profiled with immunoSEQ multiplex PCR; TCRdb holds only in-frame clones, not every one. The sample includes about 140,000 clones, just under 90% of them seen just once. Input material: peripheral blood. The receptors were sampled from an elderly woman with acute or convalescent COVID-19. Both conserved end residues are part of each CDR3. The D gene is left open where the match is weak. Some rows mark clone size as missing; the rest say once, few, many or name a class of expanded clone.

v_call	clone_size	d_call	j_call	cdr3_aa	cdr3_nt
TRBV2	.	.	TRBJ1-2	CASSTRPGDPQSVDGYTF	TGTGCCAGCAGTACTCGGCCAGGGGATCCCCAGTCGGTGGATGGCTACACCTTC
TRBV18	.	.	TRBJ1-2	CASSGTREYGYTF	TGTGCCAGCTCAGGCACTCGGGAGTATGGCTACACCTTC
TRBV5-4	.	TRBD1	TRBJ1-6	CASSTGTGMGNSPLHF	TGTGCCAGCAGCACGGGGACAGGGATGGGAAATTCACCCCTCCACTTT
TRBV29-1	.	.	TRBJ1-3	CSVVIDMGGNTIYF	TGCAGCGTTGTTATAGATATGGGCGGAAACACCATATATTTT
TRBV6-5	.	.	TRBJ1-4	CASSYSRQPNEKLFF	TGTGCCAGCAGTTACTCCCGACAGCCTAATGAAAAACTGTTTTTT
TRBV5-5	few	TRBD1	TRBJ2-5	CASSSRTGGKGETQYF	TGTGCCAGCAGCTCTAGGACAGGGGGTAAGGGAGAGACCCAGTACTTC
TRBV2	.	.	TRBJ1-4	CASSEGGALSEKLFF	TGTGCCAGCAGTGAAGGTGGGGCATTAAGTGAAAAACTGTTTTTT
TRBV6-1	once	TRBD1	TRBJ1-2	CASSEALPGTGNGYTF	TGTGCCAGCAGTGAAGCGCTTCCCGGGACAGGGAATGGCTACACCTTC
TRBV5-6	few	.	TRBJ2-5	CASLNTALGGTQYF	TGTGCCAGTCTAAACACGGCCCTGGGGGGGACCCAGTACTTC
TRBV5-1	.	TRBD1	TRBJ1-5	CASSFRDRRNQPQHF	TGCGCCAGCAGCTTCCGGGACAGGAGAAATCAGCCCCAGCATTTT
TRBV18	.	TRBD2	TRBJ2-7	CASSPQLAGPGGEQYF	TGTGCCAGCTCACCACAACTGGCGGGGCCCGGGGGGGAGCAGTACTTC
TRBV18	.	.	TRBJ1-4	CASSPSVNEKLFF	TGTGCCAGCTCACCATCGGTTAATGAAAAACTGTTTTTT
TRBV19	.	TRBD1	TRBJ1-6	CASRLQGTRSYNSPLHF	TGTGCCAGTAGACTACAGGGGACTAGGTCCTATAATTCACCCCTCCACTTT
TRBV6-5	.	.	TRBJ1-5	CASSLQPYSNQPQHF	TGTGCCAGCAGCTTACAGCCTTATAGCAATCAGCCCCAGCATTTT
TRBV7-9	.	.	TRBJ1-4	CASSLEAGLLEKLFF	TGTGCCAGCAGCTTAGAGGCAGGGCTATTAGAAAAACTGTTTTTT
TRBV18	.	TRBD1	TRBJ1-2	CASSPGTGSLGHNYGYTF	TGTGCCAGCTCACCAGGGACAGGGTCCCTTGGGCATAACTATGGCTACACCTTC
TRBV5-1	.	TRBD2	TRBJ2-2	CASSLLAGVGTGELFF	TGCGCCAGCAGCTTGCTAGCGGGGGTTGGCACCGGGGAGCTGTTTTTT
TRBV5-1	.	TRBD1	TRBJ1-1	CASSLTGADSTEAFF	TGCGCCAGCAGCTTGACAGGGGCTGACAGCACTGAAGCTTTCTTT
TRBV19	.	.	TRBJ1-1	CASSLQTHFAEAFF	TGTGCCAGTAGTTTGCAAACCCACTTCGCTGAAGCTTTCTTT
TRBV6-1	.	TRBD2	TRBJ2-5	CASSEARLAGAQETQYF	TGTGCCAGCAGTGAAGCTAGGCTAGCGGGGGCTCAAGAGACCCAGTACTTC
TRBV6-5	.	.	TRBJ1-2	CASRPANGGYTF	TGTGCCAGCAGGCCAGCGAACGGTGGCTACACCTTC
TRBV3-1/TRBV3-2	.	TRBD1	TRBJ1-4	CASSQGVPGQGVSNEKLFF	TGTGCCAGCAGCCAAGGAGTCCCGGGACAGGGGGTTAGTAATGAAAAACTGTTTTTT
TRBV6-6	.	.	TRBJ1-1	CASSYGGREQGTEAFF	TGTGCCAGCAGTTACGGGGGCAGGGAGCAGGGCACTGAAGCTTTCTTT
TRBV19	.	TRBD1	TRBJ1-1	CASRSQGRVAEAFF	TGTGCCAGTCGGTCACAGGGGAGAGTGGCTGAAGCTTTCTTT
TRBV30	.	.	TRBJ1-6	CAWSRGLINSPLHF	TGTGCCTGGAGTCGTGGACTGATTAATTCACCCCTCCACTTT
TRBV4-3	.	.	TRBJ1-4	CASSRQGEGGSGEKLFF	TGCGCCAGCAGCCGCCAAGGGGAGGGGGGCAGTGGTGAAAAACTGTTTTTT
TRBV7-2	.	TRBD1	TRBJ1-2	CASSPPGQFGYTF	TGTGCCAGCAGCCCCCCGGGACAGTTTGGCTACACCTTC
TRBV7-3	once	.	TRBJ2-5	CASSPGSRETQYF	TGTGCCAGCAGCCCCGGGTCCCGAGAGACCCAGTACTTC
TRBV3-1/TRBV3-2	.	.	TRBJ2-5	CASSQGRQETQYF	TGTGCCAGCAGCCAAGGGAGACAAGAGACCCAGTACTTC
TRBV29-1	.	TRBD1	TRBJ1-2	CSAWSLGTADYGYTF	TGCAGCGCCTGGAGCCTGGGGACAGCTGACTATGGCTACACCTTC
TRBV29-1	.	.	TRBJ1-5	CSVETGGVDQPQHF	TGCAGCGTTGAAACCGGGGGGGTGGATCAGCCCCAGCATTTT
TRBV12-3/TRBV12-4	once	.	TRBJ2-1	CASRPDRYNEQFF	TGTGCCAGCAGACCCGACAGATACAATGAGCAGTTCTTC
TRBV2	.	.	TRBJ1-6	CASSEEAGVVSPLHF	TGTGCCAGCAGTGAAGAGGCAGGGGTGGTTTCACCCCTCCACTTT
TRBV7-2	.	.	TRBJ2-5	CASSSDRQETQYF	TGTGCCAGCAGCAGTGACAGACAAGAGACCCAGTACTTC
TRBV18	.	.	TRBJ2-3	CASSHSSGVGRVSTDTQYF	TGTGCCAGCTCACACTCGTCGGGAGTGGGCAGGGTGAGCACAGATACGCAGTATTTT
TRBV5-1	.	TRBD1	TRBJ2-1	CASSLNRGWDEQFF	TGCGCCAGCAGCTTAAACAGGGGGTGGGATGAGCAGTTCTTC
TRBV5-4	.	.	TRBJ2-2	CASSPGSRGDTGELFF	TGTGCCAGCAGCCCCGGGTCCAGGGGGGACACCGGGGAGCTGTTTTTT
TRBV30	.	.	TRBJ1-2	CAWIPPDRTNYGYTF	TGTGCCTGGATCCCCCCCGACAGGACCAACTATGGCTACACCTTC
TRBV6-5	.	TRBD1	TRBJ1-1	CASSLITGDTEAFF	TGTGCCAGCAGCCTCATCACAGGGGACACTGAAGCTTTCTTT
TRBV25-1	.	TRBD1	TRBJ1-4	CASSPGGAGEKLFF	TGTGCCAGCAGCCCAGGGGGCGCGGGTGAAAAACTGTTTTTT
TRBV29-1	.	TRBD1	TRBJ1-1	CSARDRTEAFF	TGCAGCGCTAGGGACAGGACTGAAGCTTTCTTT
TRBV19	.	TRBD1	TRBJ2-1	CASTDRDRGLGQFF	TGTGCCAGTACTGATCGGGACAGGGGGCTTGGGCAGTTCTTC
TRBV3-1/TRBV3-2	.	.	TRBJ2-5	CASTHRDFPLETQYF	TGTGCCAGCACCCACCGGGACTTCCCCCTGGAGACCCAGTACTTC
TRBV24-1	.	.	TRBJ1-2	CATSDSRSEGGYTF	TGTGCCACCAGTGATTCCCGAAGCGAGGGCGGCTACACCTTC
TRBV11-2	.	TRBD2	TRBJ2-1	CASSLGSGGLNEQFF	TGTGCCAGCAGCTTAGGTAGCGGGGGCCTCAATGAGCAGTTCTTC
TRBV27	.	.	TRBJ2-1	CASSQTGGGEQFF	TGTGCCAGCAGTCAAACAGGGGGGGGTGAGCAGTTCTTC
TRBV24-1	.	.	TRBJ1-5	CATSQYGQPQHF	TGTGCCACCAGCCAATACGGTCAGCCCCAGCATTTT
TRBV14	.	.	TRBJ1-2	CASSQNQGHLRYGYTF	TGTGCCAGCAGCCAAAATCAGGGCCATTTGCGCTATGGCTACACCTTC
TRBV11-3	.	TRBD1	TRBJ1-1	CASSPQGPNTEAFF	TGTGCCAGCAGCCCACAGGGGCCGAACACTGAAGCTTTCTTT
TRBV5-1	.	.	TRBJ1-1	CASSLQARKGNTEAFF	TGCGCCAGCAGCCTACAGGCCCGCAAAGGAAACACTGAAGCTTTCTTT
TRBV7-9	.	TRBD2	TRBJ2-2	CASSLGLAGVDGELFF	TGTGCCAGCAGCCTTGGACTAGCGGGGGTGGACGGGGAGCTGTTTTTT
TRBV19	.	TRBD1	TRBJ1-2	CASSRTGLAYGYTF	TGTGCCAGTAGTAGGACAGGCCTGGCCTATGGCTACACCTTC
TRBV4-3	.	.	TRBJ2-2	CASSQTDTGELFF	TGCGCCAGCAGCCAAACAGACACCGGGGAGCTGTTTTTT
TRBV10-3	once	TRBD1	TRBJ1-2	CAISGQGVNYGYTF	TGTGCCATCAGTGGACAGGGGGTTAACTATGGCTACACCTTC
TRBV19	.	TRBD1	TRBJ1-2	CASTSPQQGARYGYTF	TGTGCCAGTACCTCCCCTCAACAGGGGGCGCGGTATGGCTACACCTTC
TRBV19	.	TRBD1	TRBJ2-1	CASSADRGYNEQFF	TGTGCCAGTAGCGCAGACAGGGGGTACAATGAGCAGTTCTTC
TRBV6-5	.	.	TRBJ1-3	CASSYRRAGNTIYF	TGTGCCAGCAGTTACCGGCGGGCTGGAAACACCATATATTTT
TRBV27	.	TRBD2	TRBJ2-7	CASSFLAGSYEQYF	TGTGCCAGCAGTTTCCTAGCGGGTAGCTACGAGCAGTACTTC
TRBV11-1	.	.	TRBJ2-7	CASSLSRLYEQYF	TGTGCCAGCAGCTTATCCAGACTATACGAGCAGTACTTC
TRBV6-2/TRBV6-3	.	.	TRBJ1-5	CASSPRVFRNQPQHF	TGTGCCAGCAGTCCCAGGGTTTTCCGCAATCAGCCCCAGCATTTT